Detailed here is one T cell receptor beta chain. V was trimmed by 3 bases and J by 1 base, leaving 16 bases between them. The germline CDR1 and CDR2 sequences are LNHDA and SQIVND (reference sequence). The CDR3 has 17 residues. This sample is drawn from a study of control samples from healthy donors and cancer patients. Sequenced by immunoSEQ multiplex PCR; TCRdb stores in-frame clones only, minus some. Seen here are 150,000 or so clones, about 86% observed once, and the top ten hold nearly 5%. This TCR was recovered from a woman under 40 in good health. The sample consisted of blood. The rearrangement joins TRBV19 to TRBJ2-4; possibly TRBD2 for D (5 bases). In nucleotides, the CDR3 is TGTGCCAGTAGTATTATCTCCGGGGATTTCGCCAAAAACATTCAGTACTTC. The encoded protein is CASSIISGDFAKNIQYF.